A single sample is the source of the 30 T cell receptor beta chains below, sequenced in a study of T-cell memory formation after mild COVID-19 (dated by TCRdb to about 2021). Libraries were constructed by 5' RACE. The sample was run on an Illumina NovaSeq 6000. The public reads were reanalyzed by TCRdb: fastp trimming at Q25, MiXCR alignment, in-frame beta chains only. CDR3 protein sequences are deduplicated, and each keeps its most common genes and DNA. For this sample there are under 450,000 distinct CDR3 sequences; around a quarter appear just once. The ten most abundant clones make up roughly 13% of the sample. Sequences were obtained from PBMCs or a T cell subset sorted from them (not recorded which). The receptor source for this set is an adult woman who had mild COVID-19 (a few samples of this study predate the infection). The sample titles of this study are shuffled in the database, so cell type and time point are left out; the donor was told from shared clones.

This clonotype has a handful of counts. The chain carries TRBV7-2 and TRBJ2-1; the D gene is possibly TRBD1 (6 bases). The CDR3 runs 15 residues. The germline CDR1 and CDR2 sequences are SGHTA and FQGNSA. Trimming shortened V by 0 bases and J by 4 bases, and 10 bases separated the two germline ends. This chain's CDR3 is CASSLARGPYNEQFF. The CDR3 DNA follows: TGTGCCAGCAGCTTAGCCAGGGGACCATACAATGAGCAGTTCTTC.

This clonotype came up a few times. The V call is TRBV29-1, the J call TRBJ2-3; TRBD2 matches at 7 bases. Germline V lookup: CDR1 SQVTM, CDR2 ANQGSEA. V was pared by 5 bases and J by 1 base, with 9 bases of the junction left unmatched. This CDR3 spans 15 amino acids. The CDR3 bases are TGCAGCGTTTCAGCGGGGACGACAGGCACAGATACGCAGTATTTT. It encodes CSVSAGTTGTDTQYF.

CDR3 residues: CATRGTGQNEKLFF. For the CDR3, the DNA is TGTGCCACCCGAGGGACAGGGCAAAATGAAAAACTGTTTTTT. The chain links TRBV24-1 to TRBJ1-4; 9 bases agree with TRBD1. Germline lookup yields CDR1 KGHDR and CDR2 SFDVKD. The J segment lost 5 bases and the V segment lost 9 bases, leaving 6 bases of the junction unmatched. The CDR3 runs 14 residues.

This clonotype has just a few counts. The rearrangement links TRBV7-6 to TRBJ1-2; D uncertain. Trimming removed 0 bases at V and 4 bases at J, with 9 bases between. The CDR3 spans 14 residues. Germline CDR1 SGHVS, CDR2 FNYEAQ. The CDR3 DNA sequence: TGTGCCAGCAGCTTAGCGATCGACGGCTATGGCTACACCTTC. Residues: CASSLAIDGYGYTF.

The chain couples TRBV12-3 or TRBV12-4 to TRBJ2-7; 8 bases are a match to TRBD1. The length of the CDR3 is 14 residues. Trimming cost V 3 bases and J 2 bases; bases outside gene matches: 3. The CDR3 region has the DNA TGTGCCAGCAGTTTCCGGACAGGGCCCTACGAGCAGTACTTC. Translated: CASSFRTGPYEQYF.

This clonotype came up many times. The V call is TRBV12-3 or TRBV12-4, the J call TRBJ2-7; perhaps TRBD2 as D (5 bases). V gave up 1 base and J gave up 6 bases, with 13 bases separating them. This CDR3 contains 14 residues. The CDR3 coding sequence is TGTGCCAGCAGTTTAGGAGAAACGGGATCCGAGCAGTACTTC. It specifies CASSLGETGSEQYF.

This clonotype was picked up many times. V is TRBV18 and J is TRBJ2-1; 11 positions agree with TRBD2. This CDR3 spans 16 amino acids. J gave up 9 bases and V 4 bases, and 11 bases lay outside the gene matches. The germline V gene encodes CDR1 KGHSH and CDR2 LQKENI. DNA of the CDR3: TGTGCCAGCTCACTGGCCTTAGCGGGAGGGCCAGGTGAGCAGTTCTTC. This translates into CASSLALAGGPGEQFF. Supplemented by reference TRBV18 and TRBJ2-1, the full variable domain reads NAGVMQNPRHLVRRRGQEARLRCSPMKGHSHVYWYRQLPEEGLKFMVYLQKENIIDESGMPKERFSAEFPKEGPSILRIQQVVRGDSAAYFCASSLALAGGPGEQFFGPGTRLTVL.

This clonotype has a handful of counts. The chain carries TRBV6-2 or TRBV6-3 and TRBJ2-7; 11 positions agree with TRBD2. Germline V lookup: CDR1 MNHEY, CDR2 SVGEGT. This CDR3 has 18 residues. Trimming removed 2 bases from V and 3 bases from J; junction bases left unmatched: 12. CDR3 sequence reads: CASSYGTQGLADVYEQYF. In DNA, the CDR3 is TGTGCCAGCAGTTACGGCACGCAGGGACTAGCGGATGTCTACGAGCAGTACTTC.

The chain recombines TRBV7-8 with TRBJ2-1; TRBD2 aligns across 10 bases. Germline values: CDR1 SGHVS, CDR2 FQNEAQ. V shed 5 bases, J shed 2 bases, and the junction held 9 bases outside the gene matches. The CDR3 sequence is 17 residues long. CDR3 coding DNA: TGTGCCAGCAGCGCACGCAGGAGCGGGGGGGCCTACAATGAGCAGTTCTTC. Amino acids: CASSARRSGGAYNEQFF.

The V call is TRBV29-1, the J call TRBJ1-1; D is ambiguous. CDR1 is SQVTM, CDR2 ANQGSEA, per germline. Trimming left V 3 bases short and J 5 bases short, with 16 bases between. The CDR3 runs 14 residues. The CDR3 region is CSVDGRAYGTEAFF. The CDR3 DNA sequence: TGCAGCGTTGACGGACGGGCTTATGGAACTGAAGCTTTCTTT.

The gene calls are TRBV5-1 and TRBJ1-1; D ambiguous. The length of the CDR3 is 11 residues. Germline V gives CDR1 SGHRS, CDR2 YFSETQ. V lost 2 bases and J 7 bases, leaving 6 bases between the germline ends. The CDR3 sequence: CASSFRSEAFF. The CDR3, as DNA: TGCGCCAGCAGCTTTCGCAGTGAAGCTTTCTTT.

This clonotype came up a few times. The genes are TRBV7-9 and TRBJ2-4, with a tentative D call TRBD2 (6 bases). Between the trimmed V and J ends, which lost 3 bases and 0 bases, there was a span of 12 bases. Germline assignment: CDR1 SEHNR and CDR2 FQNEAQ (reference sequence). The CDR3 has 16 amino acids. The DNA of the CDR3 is TGTGCCAGCAGCTTGCGAGGGGAGGAAGCCAAAAACATTCAGTACTTC. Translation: CASSLRGEEAKNIQYF.

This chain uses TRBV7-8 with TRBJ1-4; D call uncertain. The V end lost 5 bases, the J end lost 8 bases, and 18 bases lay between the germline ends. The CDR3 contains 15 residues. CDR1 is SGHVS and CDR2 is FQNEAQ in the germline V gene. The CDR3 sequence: CASSPVRIPGEKLFF. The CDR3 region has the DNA TGTGCCAGCAGCCCCGTAAGAATCCCTGGAGAAAAACTGTTTTTT.

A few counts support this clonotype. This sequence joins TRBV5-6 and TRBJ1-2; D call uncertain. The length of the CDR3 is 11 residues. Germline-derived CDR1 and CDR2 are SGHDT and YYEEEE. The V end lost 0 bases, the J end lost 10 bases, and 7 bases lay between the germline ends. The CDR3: CASSLEGPYTF. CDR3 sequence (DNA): TGTGCCAGCAGCTTGGAAGGGCCCTACACCTTC.

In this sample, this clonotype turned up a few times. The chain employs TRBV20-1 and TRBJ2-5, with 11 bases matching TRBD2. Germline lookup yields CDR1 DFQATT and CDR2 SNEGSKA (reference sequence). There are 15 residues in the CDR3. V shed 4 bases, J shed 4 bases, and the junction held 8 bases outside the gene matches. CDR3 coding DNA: TGCAGTGCTACAAATAGCGGGGGGGCCCCAGAGACCCAGTACTTC. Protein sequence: CSATNSGGAPETQYF.

The CDR3 sequence is CSVVGDRGNYGYTF. The DNA for the CDR3 is TGCAGCGTTGTCGGGGACAGGGGCAACTATGGCTACACCTTC. The chain recombines TRBV29-1 with TRBJ1-2; 10 bases map to TRBD1. This CDR3 has 14 amino acids. V was clipped by 4 bases and J by 2 bases; unmatched bases: 4. Germline CDR1 and CDR2: SQVTM and ANQGSEA.

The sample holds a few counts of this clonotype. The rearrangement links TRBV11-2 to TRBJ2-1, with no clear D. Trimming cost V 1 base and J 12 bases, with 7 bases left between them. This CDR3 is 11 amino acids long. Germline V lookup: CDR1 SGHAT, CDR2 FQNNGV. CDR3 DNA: TGTGCCAGCAGCTTAGGTTACTGGCAGTTCTTC. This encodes CASSLGYWQFF.

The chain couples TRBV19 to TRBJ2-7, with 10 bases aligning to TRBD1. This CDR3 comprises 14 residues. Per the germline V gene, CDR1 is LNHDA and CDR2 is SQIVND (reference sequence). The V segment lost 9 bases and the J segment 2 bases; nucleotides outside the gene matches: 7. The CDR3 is CASERTGGTYEQYF. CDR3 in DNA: TGTGCCAGCGAAAGGACAGGGGGGACCTACGAGCAGTACTTC.

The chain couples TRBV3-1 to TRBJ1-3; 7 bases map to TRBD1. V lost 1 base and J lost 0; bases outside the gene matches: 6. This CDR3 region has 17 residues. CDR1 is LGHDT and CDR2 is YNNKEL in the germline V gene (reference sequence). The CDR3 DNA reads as TGTGCCAGCAGCCAAGGGTTTCGGGACAGCTCTGGAAACACCATATATTTT. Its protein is CASSQGFRDSSGNTIYF.

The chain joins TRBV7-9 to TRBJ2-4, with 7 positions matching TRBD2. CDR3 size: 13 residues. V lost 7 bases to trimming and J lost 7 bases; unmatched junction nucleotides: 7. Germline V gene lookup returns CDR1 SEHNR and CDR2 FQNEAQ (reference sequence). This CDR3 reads CASTPGGGNIQYF. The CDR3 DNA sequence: TGTGCCAGCACCCCTGGGGGGGGGAACATTCAGTACTTC.

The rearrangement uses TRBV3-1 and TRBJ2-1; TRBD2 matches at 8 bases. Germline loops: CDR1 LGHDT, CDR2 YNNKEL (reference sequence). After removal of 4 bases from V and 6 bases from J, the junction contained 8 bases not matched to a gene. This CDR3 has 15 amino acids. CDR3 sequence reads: CASSPFGLASNEQFF. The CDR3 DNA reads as TGTGCCAGCAGCCCCTTTGGACTAGCTAGCAATGAGCAGTTCTTC.

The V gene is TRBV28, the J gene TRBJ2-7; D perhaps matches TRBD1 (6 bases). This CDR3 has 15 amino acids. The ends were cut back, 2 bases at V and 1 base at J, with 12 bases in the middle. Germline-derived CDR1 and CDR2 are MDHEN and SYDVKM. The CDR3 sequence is CASSLLHTGSYEQYF. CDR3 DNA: TGTGCCAGCAGTTTACTGCATACAGGGTCCTACGAGCAGTACTTC.

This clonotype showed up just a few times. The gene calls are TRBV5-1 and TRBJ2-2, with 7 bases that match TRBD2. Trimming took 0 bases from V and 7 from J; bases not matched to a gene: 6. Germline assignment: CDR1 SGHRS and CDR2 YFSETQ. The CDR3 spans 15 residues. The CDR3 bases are TGCGCCAGCAGCTTGGAGGGTCTAGCGGTCGGGGAGCTGTTTTTT. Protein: CASSLEGLAVGELFF.

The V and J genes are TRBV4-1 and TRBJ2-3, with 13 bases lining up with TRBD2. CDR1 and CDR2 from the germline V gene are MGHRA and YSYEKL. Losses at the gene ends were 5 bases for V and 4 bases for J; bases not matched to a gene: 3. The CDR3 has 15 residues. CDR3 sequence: CASSRTSGGPDTQYF. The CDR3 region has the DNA TGCGCCAGCAGCAGGACTAGCGGGGGTCCAGATACGCAGTATTTT.

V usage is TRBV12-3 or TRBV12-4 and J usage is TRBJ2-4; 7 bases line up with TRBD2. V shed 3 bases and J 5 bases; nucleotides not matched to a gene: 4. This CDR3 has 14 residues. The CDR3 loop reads CASSFGLAENIQYF. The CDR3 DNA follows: TGTGCCAGCAGTTTCGGCCTAGCGGAAAACATTCAGTACTTC.

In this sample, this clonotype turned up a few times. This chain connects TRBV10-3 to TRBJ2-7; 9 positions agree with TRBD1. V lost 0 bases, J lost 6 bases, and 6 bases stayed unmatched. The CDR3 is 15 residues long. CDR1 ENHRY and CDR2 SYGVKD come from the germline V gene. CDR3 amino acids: CAISESGTGSGEQYF. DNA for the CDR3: TGTGCCATCAGTGAGTCGGGGACAGGGAGTGGCGAGCAGTACTTC.

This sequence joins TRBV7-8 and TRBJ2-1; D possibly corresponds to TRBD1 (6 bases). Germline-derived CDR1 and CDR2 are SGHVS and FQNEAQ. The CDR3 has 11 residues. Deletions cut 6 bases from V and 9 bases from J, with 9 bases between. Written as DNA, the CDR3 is TGTGCCAGCAGACAGGGTCCTGAGCAGTTCTTC. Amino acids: CASRQGPEQFF.

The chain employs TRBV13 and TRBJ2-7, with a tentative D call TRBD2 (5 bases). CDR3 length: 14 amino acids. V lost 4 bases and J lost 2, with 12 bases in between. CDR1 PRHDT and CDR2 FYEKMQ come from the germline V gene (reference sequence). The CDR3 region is CASSWGRRAYEQYF. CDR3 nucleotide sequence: TGTGCCAGCAGCTGGGGTAGGCGGGCCTACGAGCAGTACTTC.

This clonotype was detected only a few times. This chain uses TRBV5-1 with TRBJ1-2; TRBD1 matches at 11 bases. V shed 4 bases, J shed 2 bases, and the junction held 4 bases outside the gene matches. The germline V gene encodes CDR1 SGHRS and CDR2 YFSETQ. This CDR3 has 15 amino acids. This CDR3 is CASSPRTGGNYGYTF. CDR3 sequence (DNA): TGCGCCAGCAGCCCCAGGACAGGGGGCAACTATGGCTACACCTTC.

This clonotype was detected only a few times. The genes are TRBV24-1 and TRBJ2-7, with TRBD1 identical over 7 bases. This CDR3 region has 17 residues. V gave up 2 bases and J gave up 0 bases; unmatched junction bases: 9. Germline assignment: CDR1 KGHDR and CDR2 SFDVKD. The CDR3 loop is CATSDSNTGEGSYEQYF. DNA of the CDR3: TGTGCCACCAGTGATTCGAACACAGGGGAAGGCTCCTACGAGCAGTACTTC.